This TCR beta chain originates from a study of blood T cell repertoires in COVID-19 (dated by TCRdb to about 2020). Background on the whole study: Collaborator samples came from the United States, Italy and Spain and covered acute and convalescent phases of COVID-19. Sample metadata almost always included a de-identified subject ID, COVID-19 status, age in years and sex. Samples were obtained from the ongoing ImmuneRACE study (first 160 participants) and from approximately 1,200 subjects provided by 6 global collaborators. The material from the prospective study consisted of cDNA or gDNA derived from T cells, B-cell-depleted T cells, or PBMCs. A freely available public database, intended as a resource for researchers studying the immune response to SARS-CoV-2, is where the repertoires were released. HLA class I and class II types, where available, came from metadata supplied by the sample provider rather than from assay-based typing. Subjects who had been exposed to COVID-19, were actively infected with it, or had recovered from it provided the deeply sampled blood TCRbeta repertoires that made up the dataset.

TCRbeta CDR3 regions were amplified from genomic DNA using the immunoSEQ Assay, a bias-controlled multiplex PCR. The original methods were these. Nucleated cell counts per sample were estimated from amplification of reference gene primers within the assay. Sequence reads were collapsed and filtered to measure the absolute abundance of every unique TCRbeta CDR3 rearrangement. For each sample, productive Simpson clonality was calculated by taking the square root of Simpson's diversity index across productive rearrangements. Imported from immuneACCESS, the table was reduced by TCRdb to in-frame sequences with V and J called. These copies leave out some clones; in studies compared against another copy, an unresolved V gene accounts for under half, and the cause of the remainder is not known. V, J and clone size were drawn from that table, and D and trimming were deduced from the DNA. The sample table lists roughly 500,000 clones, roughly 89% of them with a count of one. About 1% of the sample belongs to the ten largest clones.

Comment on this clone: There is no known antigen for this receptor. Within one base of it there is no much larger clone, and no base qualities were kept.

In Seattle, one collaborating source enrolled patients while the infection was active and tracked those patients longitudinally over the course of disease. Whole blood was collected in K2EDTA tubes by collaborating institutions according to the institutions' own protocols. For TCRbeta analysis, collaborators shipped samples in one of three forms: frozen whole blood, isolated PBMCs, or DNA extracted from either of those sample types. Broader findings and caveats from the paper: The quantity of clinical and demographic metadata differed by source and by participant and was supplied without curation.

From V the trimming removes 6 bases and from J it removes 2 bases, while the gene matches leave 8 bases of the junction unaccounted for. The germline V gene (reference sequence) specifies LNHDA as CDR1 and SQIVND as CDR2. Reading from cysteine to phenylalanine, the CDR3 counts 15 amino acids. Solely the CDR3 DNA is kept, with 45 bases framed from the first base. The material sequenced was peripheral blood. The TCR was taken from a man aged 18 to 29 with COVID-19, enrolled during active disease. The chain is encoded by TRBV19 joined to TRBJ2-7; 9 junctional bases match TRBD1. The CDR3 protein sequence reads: CASRLAGTGPYEQYF. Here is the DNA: TGTGCCAGTAGGCTAGCCGGGACAGGGCCCTACGAGCAGTACTTC.